This T cell receptor (beta chain) derives from a study of T cells after yellow fever vaccination. Study findings and constraints: A limited proportion of clonotypes was detected within both the CD4 and CD8 compartments. Most primary-vaccination clones reappeared after the booster (about 95% CD4, 88% CD8). Abundant clonotypes from the bulk population could have been carried over as contaminants into FACS-sorted repertoires.

This clonotype has more than one count but fewer than ten. The antigen is undetermined. There are 15 residues in the CDR3. CDR1 is KGHSH, CDR2 LQKENI, per germline. V was cut by 3 bases and J by 0 bases, with 12 bases left in between. 5'RACE template switching produced TCR cDNA carrying a universal primer site and UMIs. TCRdb itself ran the 5' RACE reads through MiXCR, one entry per CDR3 protein. Here the sample spans approximately 330,000 distinct CDR3 sequences, over 4% being singletons. The receptor was isolated from a man between 18 and 29 years old who received the YFV17D yellow fever vaccine. Sequencing was performed on PBMCs, taken 5 days after the yellow fever booster vaccination. The genes are TRBV18 and TRBJ2-7; TRBD1 might be the D (6 bases). CDR3 residues: CASSPSAGDSYEQYF. As DNA, the CDR3 is TGTGCCAGCTCACCGTCGGCAGGGGACTCCTACGAGCAGTACTTC.